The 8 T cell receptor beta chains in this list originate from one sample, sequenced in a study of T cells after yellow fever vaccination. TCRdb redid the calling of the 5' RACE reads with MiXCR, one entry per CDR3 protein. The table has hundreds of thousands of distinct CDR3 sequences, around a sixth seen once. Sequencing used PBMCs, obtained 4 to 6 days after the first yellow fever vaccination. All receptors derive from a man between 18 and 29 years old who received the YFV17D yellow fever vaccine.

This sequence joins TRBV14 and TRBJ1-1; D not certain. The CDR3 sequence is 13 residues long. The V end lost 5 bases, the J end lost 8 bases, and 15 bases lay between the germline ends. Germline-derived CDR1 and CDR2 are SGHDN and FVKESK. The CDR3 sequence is CASSFDPRGEAFF. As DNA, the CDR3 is TGTGCCAGCAGCTTCGATCCCCGGGGAGAAGCTTTCTTT.

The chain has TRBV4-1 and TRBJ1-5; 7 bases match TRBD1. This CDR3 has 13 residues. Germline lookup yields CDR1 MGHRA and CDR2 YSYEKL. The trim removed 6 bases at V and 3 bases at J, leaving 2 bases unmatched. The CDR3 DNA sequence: TGCGCCAGCAGTGGGACAGTCAATCAGCCCCAGCATTTT. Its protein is CASSGTVNQPQHF.

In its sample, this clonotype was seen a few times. CDR3 loop: CATVAWGSGANVLTF. CDR3 coding DNA: TGTGCCACCGTCGCATGGGGCTCTGGGGCCAACGTCCTGACTTTC. This chain connects TRBV6-1 to TRBJ2-6; D is unclear. V lost 10 bases to trimming and J lost 0 bases, with 13 bases between them. CDR1 and CDR2 from the germline V gene are MNHNS and SASEGT. The CDR3 is made up of 15 amino acids.

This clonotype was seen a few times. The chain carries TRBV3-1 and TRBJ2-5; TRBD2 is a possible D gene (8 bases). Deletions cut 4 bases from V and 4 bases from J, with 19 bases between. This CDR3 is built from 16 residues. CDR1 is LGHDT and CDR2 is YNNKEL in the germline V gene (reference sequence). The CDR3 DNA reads TGTGCCAGCAGCCCCATGGGGACTAGGGGGCGAGAGACCCAGTACTTC. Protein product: CASSPMGTRGRETQYF.

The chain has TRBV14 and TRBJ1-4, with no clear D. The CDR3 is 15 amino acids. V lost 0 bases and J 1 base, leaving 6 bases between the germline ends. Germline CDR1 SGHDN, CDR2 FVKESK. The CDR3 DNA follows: TGTGCCAGCAGCCAAGAGCAGGAAACTAATGAAAAACTGTTTTTT. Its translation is CASSQEQETNEKLFF.

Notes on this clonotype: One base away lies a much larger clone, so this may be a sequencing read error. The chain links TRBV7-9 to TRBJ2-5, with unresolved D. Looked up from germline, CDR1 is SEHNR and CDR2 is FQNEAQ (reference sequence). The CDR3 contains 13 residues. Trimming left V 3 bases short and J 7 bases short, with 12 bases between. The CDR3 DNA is TGTGCCAGCAGCTTTCAGTCAGTGGGGACCCAGTACTTC. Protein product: CASSFQSVGTQYF.

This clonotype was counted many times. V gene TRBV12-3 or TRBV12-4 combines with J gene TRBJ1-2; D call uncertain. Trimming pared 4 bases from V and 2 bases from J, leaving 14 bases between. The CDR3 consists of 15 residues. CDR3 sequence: CASSSSGGINYGYTF. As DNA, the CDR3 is TGTGCCAGCAGTTCCTCGGGAGGTATAAACTATGGCTACACCTTC.

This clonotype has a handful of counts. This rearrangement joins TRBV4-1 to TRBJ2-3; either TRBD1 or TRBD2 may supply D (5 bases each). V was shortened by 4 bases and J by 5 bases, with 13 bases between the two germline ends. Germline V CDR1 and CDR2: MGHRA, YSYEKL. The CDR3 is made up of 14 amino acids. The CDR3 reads CASSRGFVGDTQYF. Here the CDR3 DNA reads TGCGCCAGCAGCCGGGGGTTCGTTGGAGATACGCAGTATTTT.